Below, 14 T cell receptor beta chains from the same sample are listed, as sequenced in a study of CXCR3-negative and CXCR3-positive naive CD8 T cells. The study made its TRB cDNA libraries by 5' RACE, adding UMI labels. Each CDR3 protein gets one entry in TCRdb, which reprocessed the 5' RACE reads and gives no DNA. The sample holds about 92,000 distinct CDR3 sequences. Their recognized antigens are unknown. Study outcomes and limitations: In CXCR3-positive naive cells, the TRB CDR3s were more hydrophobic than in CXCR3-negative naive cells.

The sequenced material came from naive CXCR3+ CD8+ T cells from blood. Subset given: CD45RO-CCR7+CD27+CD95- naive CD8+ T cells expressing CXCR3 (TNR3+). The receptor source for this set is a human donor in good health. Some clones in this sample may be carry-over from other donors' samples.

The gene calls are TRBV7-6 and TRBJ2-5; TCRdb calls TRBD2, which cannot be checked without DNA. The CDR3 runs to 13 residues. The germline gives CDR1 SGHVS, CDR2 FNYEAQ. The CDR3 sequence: CASSSRPGETQYF.

CDR3 loop: CASKSTSGSTYEQYF. The chain links TRBV10-2 to TRBJ2-7; TCRdb's assignment of TRBD2 cannot be checked, as there is no DNA. Per the germline V gene, CDR1 is WSHSY and CDR2 is SAAADI. The CDR3 is made up of 15 amino acids.

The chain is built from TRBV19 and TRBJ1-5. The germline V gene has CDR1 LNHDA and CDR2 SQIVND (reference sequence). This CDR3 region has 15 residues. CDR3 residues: CASSTGSWGNQPQHF.

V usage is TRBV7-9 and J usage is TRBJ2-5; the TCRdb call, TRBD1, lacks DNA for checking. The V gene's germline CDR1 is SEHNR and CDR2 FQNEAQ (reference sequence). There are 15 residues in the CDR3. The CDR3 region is CASSLPWTGLETQYF.

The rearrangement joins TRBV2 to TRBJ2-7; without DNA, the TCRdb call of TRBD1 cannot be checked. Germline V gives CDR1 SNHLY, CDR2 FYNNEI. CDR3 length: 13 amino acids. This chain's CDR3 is CASQDRGLGEQYF.

This CDR3 reads CASSQVTANYGYTF. The genes are TRBV4-1 and TRBJ1-2. The CDR3 totals 14 residues. Germline-derived CDR1 and CDR2 are MGHRA and YSYEKL.

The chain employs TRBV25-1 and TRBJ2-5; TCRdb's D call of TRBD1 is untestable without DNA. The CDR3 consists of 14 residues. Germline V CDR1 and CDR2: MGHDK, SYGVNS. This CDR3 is CDSPGPDPPETQYF.

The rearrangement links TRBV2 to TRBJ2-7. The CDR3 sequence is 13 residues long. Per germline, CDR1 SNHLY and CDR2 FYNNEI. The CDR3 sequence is CASLTVASYEQYF.

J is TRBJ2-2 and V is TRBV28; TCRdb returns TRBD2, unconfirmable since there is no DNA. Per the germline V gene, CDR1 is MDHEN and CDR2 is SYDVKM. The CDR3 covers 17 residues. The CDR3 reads CASSFPDRPSGTGELFF.

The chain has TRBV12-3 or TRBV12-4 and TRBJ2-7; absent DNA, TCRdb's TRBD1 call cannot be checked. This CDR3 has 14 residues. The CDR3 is CASSLGQGAREQYF.

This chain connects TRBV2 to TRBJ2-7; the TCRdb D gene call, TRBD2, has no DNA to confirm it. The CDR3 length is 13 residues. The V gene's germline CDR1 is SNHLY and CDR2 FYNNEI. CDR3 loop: CASGLGPAYEQYF.

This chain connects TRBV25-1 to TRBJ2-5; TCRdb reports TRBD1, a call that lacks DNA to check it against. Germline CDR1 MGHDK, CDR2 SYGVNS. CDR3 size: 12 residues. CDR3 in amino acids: CASSAGLETQYF. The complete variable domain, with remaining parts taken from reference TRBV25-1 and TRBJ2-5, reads EADIYQTPRYLVIGTGKKITLECSQTMGHDKMYWYQQDPGMELHLIHYSYGVNSTEKGDLSSESTVSRIRTEHFPLTLESARPSHTSQYLCASSAGLETQYFGPGTRLLVL.

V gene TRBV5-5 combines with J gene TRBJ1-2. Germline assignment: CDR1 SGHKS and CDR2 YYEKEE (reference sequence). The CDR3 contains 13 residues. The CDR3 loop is CASSFKGNYGYTF.

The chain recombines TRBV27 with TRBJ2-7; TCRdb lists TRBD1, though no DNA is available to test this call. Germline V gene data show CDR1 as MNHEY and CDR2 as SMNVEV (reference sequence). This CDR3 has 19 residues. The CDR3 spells CASSLFSPTSVPRSYEQYF.